What follows are 20 T cell receptor beta chains derived from one specimen sequenced in a study of T cell repertoires in cytomegalovirus infection. TCRdb called the reads again in MiXCR, with one record for every CDR3 protein. The profile shows 350,000 to 550,000 distinct CDR3 sequences, 25% to 40% of them singletons. Specimen: PBMCs. The source of these receptors is a human donor in good health (CMV status not recorded). Some clones in this sample may be carry-over from other donors' samples.

This chain connects TRBV19 to TRBJ1-5; 7 bases map to TRBD1. V was clipped by 5 bases and J by 7 bases; unmatched bases: 14. There are 16 residues in the CDR3. Looked up from germline, CDR1 is LNHDA and CDR2 is SQIVND (reference sequence). The CDR3 bases are TGTGCCAGTAGTGTAATACAGGGGATCGGCGGACAGCCCCAGCATTTT. Translation gives CASSVIQGIGGQPQHF.

This clonotype was counted once. One end of the junction varies from germline; a read error may be responsible. V gene TRBV7-9 combines with J gene TRBJ2-3; 8 nucleotides align to TRBD1. The CDR3 consists of 15 residues. Germline V gives CDR1 SEHNR, CDR2 FQNEAQ (reference sequence). CDR3 sequence: CASSANRGSTETQYF. CDR3 sequence (DNA): TGTGCCAGCAGCGCCAACAGGGGGAGCACAGAGACGCAGTATTTT.

This clonotype was picked up many times. The chain recombines TRBV7-3 with TRBJ2-2; D is possibly TRBD1 or TRBD2 (5 bases each). The CDR3 has 14 residues. V was shortened by 7 bases and J by 1 base, with 10 bases between the two germline ends. Germline CDR1 reads SGHTA; CDR2 reads FQGTGA. For the CDR3, the DNA is TGTGCCAGCATGGTGAGGGGGAACACCGGGGAGCTGTTTTTT. It codes for CASMVRGNTGELFF.

The chain has TRBV20-1 and TRBJ2-3; no definite D call. V was cut by 2 bases and J by 0 bases, with 12 bases left in between. Germline assignment: CDR1 DFQATT and CDR2 SNEGSKA (reference sequence). CDR3 size: 15 residues. The CDR3 here is CSARSPQTSTDTQYF. The CDR3 DNA follows: TGCAGTGCTAGATCTCCTCAGACTAGCACAGATACGCAGTATTTT.

This clonotype has a count of ten or more. CDR3 in amino acids: CASSTGPPETYEQYF. The CDR3 nucleotides are TGTGCCAGCAGCACGGGACCACCGGAAACCTACGAGCAGTACTTC. The V gene is TRBV7-6, the J gene TRBJ2-7; perhaps D is TRBD1 or TRBD2 (5 bases each). This CDR3 is built from 15 residues. CDR1 and CDR2 from the germline V gene are SGHVS and FNYEAQ. V was trimmed by 5 bases and J by 2 bases, leaving 16 bases between them. Full variable domain (remainder filled in from reference TRBV7-6 and TRBJ2-7): GAGVSQSPRYKVTKRGQDVALRCDPISGHVSLYWYRQALGQGPEFLTYFNYEAQQDKSGLPNDRFSAERPEGSISTLTIQRTEQRDSAMYRCASSTGPPETYEQYFGPGTRLTVT.

In this sample, this clonotype turned up a few times. V and J are TRBV6-2 or TRBV6-3 and TRBJ1-5, with 10 bases that match TRBD1. The CDR3 length is 17 residues. Trimming took 6 bases from V and 2 from J; bases not matched to a gene: 10. Germline loops: CDR1 MNHEY, CDR2 SVGEGT. CDR3 region: CASRRIDRGLRNQPQHF. As DNA, the CDR3 is TGTGCCAGCAGACGAATCGACAGGGGGCTTCGCAATCAGCCCCAGCATTTT.

The chain joins TRBV11-2 to TRBJ2-6, with D uncertain. V shed 5 bases and J shed 0 bases, with 8 bases lying between them. Germline V gives CDR1 SGHAT, CDR2 FQNNGV. The CDR3 covers 15 residues. Here the CDR3 DNA reads TGTGCCAGCAGCCCCATGAGCTCTGGGGCCAACGTCCTGACTTTC. It specifies CASSPMSSGANVLTF.

This clonotype has a count of ten or more. This chain connects TRBV7-2 to TRBJ2-3; 7 bases align to TRBD1. Germline V gives CDR1 SGHTA, CDR2 FQGNSA. The ends lost 5 bases at V and 3 bases at J; junction bases unmatched: 8. The CDR3 has 15 residues. The CDR3 region has the DNA TGTGCCAGCAGCACACAGACAGGGCTGACAGATACGCAGTATTTT. It is translated as CASSTQTGLTDTQYF.

The chain uses TRBV20-1 and TRBJ2-1; TRBD1 or TRBD2 may be the D gene (6 bases each). The ends were cut back, 3 bases at V and 0 bases at J, with 18 bases in the middle. The germline V gene has CDR1 DFQATT and CDR2 SNEGSKA (reference sequence). CDR3 size: 17 residues. This CDR3 reads CSARAGGGAGSYNEQFF. CDR3 DNA sequence: TGCAGTGCTAGGGCAGGAGGGGGTGCGGGCTCCTACAATGAGCAGTTCTTC.

The V call is TRBV7-2, the J call TRBJ1-1; 7 bases line up with TRBD1. The CDR3 length is 14 residues. Germline values: CDR1 SGHTA, CDR2 FQGNSA. Germline trimming cut 1 base from V and 4 bases from J; bases unmatched to any gene: 3. The CDR3 sequence is CTSSLGQGGTEAFF. The CDR3 DNA follows: TGTACCAGCAGCTTAGGGCAGGGGGGCACTGAAGCTTTCTTT.

This clonotype appeared a few times. V usage is TRBV5-1 and J usage is TRBJ2-7; 7 nucleotides agree with TRBD1. The CDR3 is 13 residues long. Germline-derived CDR1 and CDR2 are SGHRS and YFSETQ. The V segment lost 2 bases and the J segment 6 bases; nucleotides outside the gene matches: 5. The CDR3 region is CASSLRDRAEQYF. CDR3 in DNA: TGCGCCAGCAGCTTACGTGACAGGGCCGAGCAGTACTTC.

J is TRBJ2-7 and V is TRBV29-1; D may be TRBD2 (8 bases). CDR3 size: 15 residues. Germline values: CDR1 SQVTM, CDR2 ANQGSEA. V was clipped by 7 bases and J by 3 bases, with 22 bases between them. The CDR3, as DNA: TGCAGCGCCGGGGGGGAGGGGGCCCGCCTCTACGAGCAGTACTTC. This encodes CSAGGEGARLYEQYF.

This clonotype occurred a few times. This chain joins TRBV5-8 and TRBJ2-7; D gene uncertain. CDR3 size: 16 residues. V gave up 3 bases and J gave up 4 bases, with 20 bases separating them. Per germline, CDR1 SGHTS and CDR2 YDEGEE. The CDR3 region has the DNA TGTGCCAGCAGCTCAACCCTTCCTCGACCTCTTTACGAGCAGTACTTC. It codes for CASSSTLPRPLYEQYF.

The chain uses TRBV10-1 and TRBJ1-1; 8 bases are a match to TRBD1. The CDR3 is made up of 15 amino acids. V was pared by 0 bases and J by 9 bases, with 9 bases of the junction left unmatched. The V gene's germline CDR1 is WNHNN and CDR2 SYGVQD (reference sequence). This CDR3 is CASSESDRGGGKAFF. For the CDR3, the DNA is TGCGCCAGCAGTGAGTCCGACAGGGGCGGCGGAAAAGCTTTCTTT.

J is TRBJ2-3 and V is TRBV12-3 or TRBV12-4; 12 nucleotides agree with TRBD2. The CDR3 length is 19 residues. V dropped 6 bases and J dropped 0; count of bases not matched to a gene: 13. CDR3 sequence: CASSPTSGGIPSSTDTQYF. The CDR3 DNA reads as TGTGCCAGCAGCCCGACTAGCGGGGGCATTCCCTCTAGCACAGATACGCAGTATTTT.

This sequence joins TRBV12-3 or TRBV12-4 and TRBJ2-5; possibly TRBD1 or TRBD2 for D (6 bases each). The V end lost 3 bases, the J end lost 1 base, and 21 bases lay between the germline ends. The CDR3 loop spans 18 amino acids. CDR3 sequence (DNA): TGTGCCAGCAGTTTTTCACAGGGTAGGAGGGAGATCCAAGAGACCCAGTACTTC. It specifies CASSFSQGRREIQETQYF.

This clonotype was detected many times. The chain is built from TRBV7-9 and TRBJ1-1, with unresolved D. Per the germline V gene, CDR1 is SEHNR and CDR2 is FQNEAQ (reference sequence). V lost 3 bases to trimming and J lost 5 bases, with 10 bases between them. The CDR3 length is 13 residues. CDR3 bases: TGTGCCAGCAGCTTGACCGTTGTTACTGAAGCTTTCTTT. This gives the protein CASSLTVVTEAFF.

The count of this clonotype is one. This chain joins TRBV12-3 or TRBV12-4 and TRBJ2-1, with D possibly TRBD2 on 6 matching bases. The V gene lost 5 bases and the J gene lost 6 bases, with 14 bases spanning the gap. The CDR3 contains 14 residues. This CDR3 reads CASSHGNSGNEQFF. CDR3 nucleotide sequence: TGTGCCAGCAGTCATGGAAATAGCGGCAATGAGCAGTTCTTC.

This clonotype showed up just a few times. The rearrangement joins TRBV6-2 or TRBV6-3 to TRBJ2-7; TRBD1 matches at 11 bases. Trimming took 7 bases from V and 3 from J; bases not matched to a gene: 5. The germline V gene has CDR1 MNHEY and CDR2 SVGEGT. The CDR3 runs to 14 residues. The CDR3 spells CASNRDRGFYEQYF. For the CDR3, the DNA is TGTGCCAGCAATCGGGACAGGGGGTTCTACGAGCAGTACTTC.

Comment on this clonotype: The junction differs from germline at one of its ends, possibly a read error. The chain is built from TRBV5-8 and TRBJ2-1; 9 bases match TRBD1. Germline lookup yields CDR1 SGHTS and CDR2 YDEGEE. The CDR3 spans 17 residues. The CDR3 reads CDSSPTGTGHSYNEQFF. The CDR3 coding sequence is TGTGACAGCAGTCCAACCGGGACAGGGCACTCCTACAATGAGCAGTTCTTC.